This T cell receptor (beta chain) was observed in a study of blood T cells in healthy people across ages. V trimming: 10 bases; J trimming: 0 bases; junction bases outside the gene matches: 12. This CDR3 region has 16 residues. From germline, CDR1 is ENHRY and CDR2 SYGVKD. Russia was home to the donors, healthy Caucasian individuals aged roughly 6 to 90. Investigators took around 10 milliliters of peripheral blood from every donor. Then a second PCR, running roughly 7 to 11 cycles, was carried out with a sample-barcoded 5' primer and a J-beta primer mix. All cDNA molecules were each tagged by a template-switch adaptor with 12 random nucleotides. TCRdb analysed the 5' RACE reads with MiXCR anew, one entry per CDR3 protein. The sample carries 780,000 or so distinct CDR3 sequences, approximately 60% recorded once.

The V and J genes are TRBV10-3 and TRBJ2-1; TRBD2 aligns across 7 bases. The clonotype was recovered from a man aged 35-49 years in good health. Sequenced sample: blood. The DNA of the CDR3 is TGTGCCAGGAGAGCGGGCGGGAGCTCCTCCTACAATGAGCAGTTCTTC. This gives the protein CARRAGGSSSYNEQFF.